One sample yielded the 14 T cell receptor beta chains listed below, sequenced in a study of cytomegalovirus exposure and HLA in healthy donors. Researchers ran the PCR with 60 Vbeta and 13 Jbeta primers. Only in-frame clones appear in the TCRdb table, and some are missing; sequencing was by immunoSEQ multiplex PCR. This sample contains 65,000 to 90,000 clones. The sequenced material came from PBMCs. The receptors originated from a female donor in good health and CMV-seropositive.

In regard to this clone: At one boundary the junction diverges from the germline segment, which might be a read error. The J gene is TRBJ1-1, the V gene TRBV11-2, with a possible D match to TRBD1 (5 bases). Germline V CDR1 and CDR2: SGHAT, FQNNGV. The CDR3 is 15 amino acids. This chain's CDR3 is CASSSSARGNTEDFF. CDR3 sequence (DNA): TGTGCCAGCAGCTCATCAGCGCGGGGGAACACTGAAGATTTCTTT.

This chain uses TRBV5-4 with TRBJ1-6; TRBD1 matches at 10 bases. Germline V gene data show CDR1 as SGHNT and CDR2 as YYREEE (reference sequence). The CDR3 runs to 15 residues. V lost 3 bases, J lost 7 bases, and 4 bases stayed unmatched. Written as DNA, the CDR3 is TGTGCCAGCAGCTACGGGACAGGGGTAAATTCACCCCTCCACTTT. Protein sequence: CASSYGTGVNSPLHF.

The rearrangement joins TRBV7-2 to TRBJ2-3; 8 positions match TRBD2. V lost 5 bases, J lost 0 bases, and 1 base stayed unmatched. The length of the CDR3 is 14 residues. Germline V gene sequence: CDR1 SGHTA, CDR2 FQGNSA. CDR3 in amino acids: CASSPGGSTDTQYF. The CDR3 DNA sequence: TGTGCCAGCAGCCCGGGGGGGAGCACAGATACGCAGTATTTT.

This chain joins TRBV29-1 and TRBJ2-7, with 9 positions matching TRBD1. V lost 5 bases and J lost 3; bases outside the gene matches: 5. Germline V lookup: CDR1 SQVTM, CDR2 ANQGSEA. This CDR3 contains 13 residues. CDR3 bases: TGCAGCGTTAAAAGGGACAGGGACTACGAGCAGTACTTC. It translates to CSVKRDRDYEQYF.

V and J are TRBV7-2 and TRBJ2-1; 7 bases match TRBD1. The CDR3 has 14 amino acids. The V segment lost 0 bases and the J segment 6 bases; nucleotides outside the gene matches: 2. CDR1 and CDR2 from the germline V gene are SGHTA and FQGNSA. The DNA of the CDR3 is TGTGCCAGCAGCTTAGCGGGACAGATCAATGAGCAGTTCTTC. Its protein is CASSLAGQINEQFF. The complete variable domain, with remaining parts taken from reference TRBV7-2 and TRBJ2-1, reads GAGVSQSPSNKVTEKGKDVELRCDPISGHTALYWYRQSLGQGLEFLIYFQGNSAPDKSGLPSDRFSAERTGGSVSTLTIQRTQQEDSAVYLCASSLAGQINEQFFGPGTRLTVL.

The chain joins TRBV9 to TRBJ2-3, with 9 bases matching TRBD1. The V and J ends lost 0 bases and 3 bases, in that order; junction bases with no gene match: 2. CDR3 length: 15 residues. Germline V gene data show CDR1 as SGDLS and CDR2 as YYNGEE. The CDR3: CASSVAGTGTDTQYF. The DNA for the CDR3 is TGTGCCAGCAGCGTAGCGGGGACAGGGACAGATACGCAGTATTTT.

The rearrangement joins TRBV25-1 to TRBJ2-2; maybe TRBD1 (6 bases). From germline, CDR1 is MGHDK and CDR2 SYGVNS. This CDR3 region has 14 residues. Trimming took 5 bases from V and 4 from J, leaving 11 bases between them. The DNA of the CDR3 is TGTGCCAGCAGTCCGGGACACTCCACCGGGGAGCTGTTTTTT. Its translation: CASSPGHSTGELFF. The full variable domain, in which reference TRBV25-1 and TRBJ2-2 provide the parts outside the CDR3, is EADIYQTPRYLVIGTGKKITLECSQTMGHDKMYWYQQDPGMELHLIHYSYGVNSTEKGDLSSESTVSRIRTEHFPLTLESARPSHTSQYLCASSPGHSTGELFFGEGSRLTVL.

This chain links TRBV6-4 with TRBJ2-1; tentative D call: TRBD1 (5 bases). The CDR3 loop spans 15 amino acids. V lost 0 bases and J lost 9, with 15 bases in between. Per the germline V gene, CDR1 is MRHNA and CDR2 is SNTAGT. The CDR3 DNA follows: TGTGCCAGCAGTGACTCGACCAGGGTCGGTAGTGAGCAGTTCTTC. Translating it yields CASSDSTRVGSEQFF.

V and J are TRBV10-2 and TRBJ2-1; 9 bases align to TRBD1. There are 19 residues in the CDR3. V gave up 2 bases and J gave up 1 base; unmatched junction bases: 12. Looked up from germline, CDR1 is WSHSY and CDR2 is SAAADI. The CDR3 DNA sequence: TGCGCCAGCAGTGAGACACCGGGACAGGGCCCGAGGTCCTACAATGAGCAGTTCTTC. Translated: CASSETPGQGPRSYNEQFF.

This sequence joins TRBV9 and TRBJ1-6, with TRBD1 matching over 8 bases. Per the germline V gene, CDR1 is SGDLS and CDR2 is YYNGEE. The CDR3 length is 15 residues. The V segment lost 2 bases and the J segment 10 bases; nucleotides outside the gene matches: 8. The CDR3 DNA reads TGTGCCAGCAGCGTTGACAGGGGTTTGGGCTCACCCCTCCACTTT. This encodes CASSVDRGLGSPLHF.

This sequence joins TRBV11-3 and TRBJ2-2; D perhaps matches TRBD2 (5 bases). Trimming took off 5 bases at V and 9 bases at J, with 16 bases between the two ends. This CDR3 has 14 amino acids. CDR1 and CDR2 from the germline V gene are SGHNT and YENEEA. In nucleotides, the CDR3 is TGTGCCAGCAGCGACTATAGCGATCCCAGGGAGCTGTTTTTT. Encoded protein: CASSDYSDPRELFF.

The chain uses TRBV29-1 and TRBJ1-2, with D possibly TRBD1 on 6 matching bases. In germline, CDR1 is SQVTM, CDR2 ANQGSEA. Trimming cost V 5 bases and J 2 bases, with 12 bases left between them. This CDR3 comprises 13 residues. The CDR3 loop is CSVSTGSNYGYTF. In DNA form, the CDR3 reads TGCAGCGTTTCAACAGGGTCCAACTATGGCTACACCTTC. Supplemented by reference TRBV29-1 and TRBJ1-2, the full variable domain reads SAVISQKPSRDICQRGTSLTIQCQVDSQVTMMFWYRQQPGQSLTLIATANQGSEATYESGFVIDKFPISRPNLTFSTLTVSNMSPEDSSIYLCSVSTGSNYGYTFGSGTRLTVV.

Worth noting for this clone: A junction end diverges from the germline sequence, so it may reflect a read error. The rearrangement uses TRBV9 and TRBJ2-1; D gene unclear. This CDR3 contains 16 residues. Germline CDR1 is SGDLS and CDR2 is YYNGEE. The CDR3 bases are TGTGCCAGCAGCGTTCTAGAGTCGAGCTCCGACAATGAGCAGTTCTTC. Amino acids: CASSVLESSSDNEQFF. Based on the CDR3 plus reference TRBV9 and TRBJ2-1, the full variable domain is DSGVTQTPKHLITATGQRVTLRCSPRSGDLSVYWYQQSLDQGLQFLIQYYNGEERAKGNILERFSAQQFPDLHSELNLSSLELGDSALYFCASSVLESSSDNEQFFGPGTRLTVL.

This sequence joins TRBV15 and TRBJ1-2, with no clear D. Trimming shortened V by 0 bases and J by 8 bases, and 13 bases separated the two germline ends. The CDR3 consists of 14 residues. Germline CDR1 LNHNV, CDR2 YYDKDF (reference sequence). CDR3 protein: CATSRDLEASGYTF. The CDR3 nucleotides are TGTGCCACCAGCAGAGATCTAGAGGCGTCCGGCTACACCTTC.